Below are 14 T cell receptor beta chains sequenced from a single sample in a study of shared clonotypes between healthy human individuals. Method: immunoSEQ multiplex PCR; TCRdb's copy keeps in-frame clones and lacks some. Of roughly 1.4 million clones in the sample, about 98.5% were seen once. What was sequenced was naive CD4+ T cells sorted from blood. The sample's subset: CD45RA+ positively selected. Receptor source: a man aged 30 to 45 in good health.

The chain combines TRBV10-3 with TRBJ2-2; D not resolved. The CDR3 has 16 residues. Looked up from germline, CDR1 is ENHRY and CDR2 is SYGVKD. With 2 bases removed from V and 0 bases from J, the gap between germline ends came to 10 bases. The DNA of the CDR3 is TGTGCCATCAGTGAGCCTCCGGGCGCGAACACCGGGGAGCTGTTTTTT. The encoded protein is CAISEPPGANTGELFF.

The genes are TRBV11-3 and TRBJ2-7; possibly TRBD1 for D (5 bases). V was pared by 4 bases and J by 1 base, with 17 bases between. Germline loops: CDR1 SGHNT, CDR2 YENEEA. This CDR3 has 16 amino acids. The CDR3 region is CASSSWTILGSYEQYF. CDR3 nucleotide sequence: TGTGCCAGCAGCTCCTGGACAATCCTAGGTTCCTACGAGCAGTACTTC.

This chain's CDR3 is CASSYRHNRVYEQYF. DNA for the CDR3: TGTGCCAGCAGCTACCGACACAACAGGGTCTACGAGCAGTACTTC. V is TRBV11-2 and J is TRBJ2-7, with a possible D match to TRBD1 (6 bases). The CDR3 has 15 amino acids. The V end was cut by 4 bases, the J end by 3 bases, with 16 bases between. The germline V gene has CDR1 SGHAT and CDR2 FQNNGV.

This clone was seen only once. J is TRBJ1-1 and V is TRBV12-5; TRBD1 is a possible D gene (6 bases). The CDR3 extends over 16 amino acids. Trimming cost V 2 bases and J 6 bases, with 19 bases left between them. The germline V gene encodes CDR1 LGHNT and CDR2 FRNRAP. CDR3 nucleotide sequence: TGTGCTAGTGGTTTGCTCCCCGGCGGGGGGCCACCTGAAGCTTTCTTT. It is translated as CASGLLPGGGPPEAFF. Using reference TRBV12-5 and TRBJ1-1 for the parts outside the CDR3, the full variable domain is DARVTQTPRHKVTEMGQEVTMRCQPILGHNTVFWYRQTMMQGLELLAYFRNRAPLDDSGMPKDRFSAEMPDATLATLKIQPSEPRDSAVYFCASGLLPGGGPPEAFFGQGTRLTVV.

As regards this clone: Within the sample, other DNA sequences also encode this same CDR3. The chain is built from TRBV9 and TRBJ2-2; D ambiguous. Germline V lookup: CDR1 SGDLS, CDR2 YYNGEE. The CDR3 contains 13 residues. The V end was cut by 0 bases, the J end by 2 bases, with 2 bases between. The CDR3 loop is CASSVGNTGELFF. CDR3 sequence (DNA): TGTGCCAGCAGCGTAGGTAACACCGGGGAGCTGTTTTTT.

The chain employs TRBV7-2 and TRBJ2-5; 12 nucleotides match TRBD2. CDR1 SGHTA and CDR2 FQGNSA come from the germline V gene. J was trimmed by 4 bases and V by 3 bases; bases with no gene match: 6. CDR3 length equals 16 residues. The CDR3 coding sequence is TGTGCCAGCAGCTTGACTAGCGGGAGATATGCAGAGACCCAGTACTTC. Translating it yields CASSLTSGRYAETQYF.

This chain uses TRBV7-9 with TRBJ1-1, with unresolved D. There are 14 residues in the CDR3. Germline V gives CDR1 SEHNR, CDR2 FQNEAQ (reference sequence). The V end was cut by 1 base, the J end by 0 bases, with 6 bases between. The chain's CDR3 is CASSLGGMNTEAFF. CDR3 DNA: TGTGCCAGCAGCTTAGGGGGAATGAACACTGAAGCTTTCTTT.

The gene calls are TRBV10-1 and TRBJ2-7, with 8 bases aligning to TRBD2. The germline V gene has CDR1 WNHNN and CDR2 SYGVQD (reference sequence). This CDR3 is 13 amino acids long. With V trimmed by 5 bases and J by 6 bases, 6 bases remained unmatched. CDR3 sequence: CASSLAGGGEQYF. The CDR3 coding sequence is TGCGCCAGCAGTCTAGCGGGTGGAGGCGAGCAGTACTTC.

This clone is a singleton in its sample. V is TRBV21-1 and J is TRBJ1-2; the D call of TRBD1 is as the table states it, not checked on the DNA. TRBV21-1 is recorded as a pseudogene. This CDR3 contains 14 residues. CDR3 residues: CASSTRLPLWSYTF. The CDR3 coding sequence is TGTGCCAGCAGCACCAGGCTTCCCTTATGGAGCTACACCTTC.

The chain couples TRBV10-3 to TRBJ2-3, with 12 bases lining up with TRBD1. J gave up 5 bases and V 2 bases, and 5 bases lay outside the gene matches. The CDR3 totals 16 residues. Germline V gene data show CDR1 as ENHRY and CDR2 as SYGVKD. The CDR3 sequence: CAISEGDRGQVDTQYF. The CDR3 DNA reads TGTGCCATCAGTGAGGGGGACAGGGGGCAAGTAGATACGCAGTATTTT.

This clone was seen once. The chain uses TRBV28 and TRBJ2-2; 9 bases are shared with TRBD2. The CDR3 spans 19 residues. V gave up 5 bases and J gave up 0 bases; unmatched junction bases: 13. Per the germline V gene, CDR1 is MDHEN and CDR2 is SYDVKM. CDR3 amino acids: CASSPRGLAPRPNTGELFF. The DNA of the CDR3 is TGTGCCAGCAGTCCGAGGGGACTAGCCCCCCGGCCGAACACCGGGGAGCTGTTTTTT. The complete variable domain, with remaining parts taken from reference TRBV28 and TRBJ2-2, reads DVKVTQSSRYLVKRTGEKVFLECVQDMDHENMFWYRQDPGLGLRLIYFSYDVKMKEKGDIPEGYSVSREKKERFSLILESASTNQTSMYLCASSPRGLAPRPNTGELFFGEGSRLTVL.

This rearrangement joins TRBV5-1 to TRBJ2-2; possibly TRBD1 or TRBD2 for D (5 bases each). Germline V gene lookup returns CDR1 SGHRS and CDR2 YFSETQ. The CDR3 consists of 16 residues. The V end was cut by 0 bases, the J end by 4 bases, with 13 bases between. CDR3 amino acids: CASSLAVGRGTGELFF. Here the CDR3 DNA reads TGCGCCAGCAGCTTGGCTGTGGGACGAGGCACCGGGGAGCTGTTTTTT.

V gene TRBV5-8 combines with J gene TRBJ1-1; tentative D call: TRBD1 (6 bases). CDR3 size: 15 residues. CDR1 is SGHTS and CDR2 is YDEGEE in the germline V gene. With 4 bases removed from V and 1 base from J, the gap between germline ends came to 14 bases. DNA for the CDR3: TGTGCCAGCAGCCCACCACCCAGGGGGAACACTGAAGCTTTCTTT. Its protein is CASSPPPRGNTEAFF.

The V call is TRBV15, the J call TRBJ1-4; D uncertain. Trimming shortened V by 0 bases and J by 14 bases, and 16 bases separated the two germline ends. Germline V gene data show CDR1 as LNHNV and CDR2 as YYDKDF (reference sequence). This CDR3 has 14 amino acids. CDR3 nucleotide sequence: TGTGCCACCAGCAGAGATGCGTGGCAGCCCACCCTGTTTTTT. Protein: CATSRDAWQPTLFF.